The 14 T cell receptor beta chains below all came from one sample that was sequenced in a study of radiation and T cells in renal cell carcinoma. Using immunoSEQ multiplex PCR, the repertoire was profiled, and TCRdb retains in-frame clones only, with some absent. The sample lists about 150,000 clones, about 86% occurring once. The time point is: blood 4 weeks post-SBRT, at nephrectomy. Treatment reported: 15 Gy SBRT to primary tumor, nephrectomy 4 weeks later. This sample comprised blood, obtained from a patient whose treatment included radiotherapy and nephrectomy. The receptors come from a woman in her fifties or sixties with renal cell carcinoma.

The genes are TRBV5-1 and TRBJ1-3; no reliable D call. Germline V gives CDR1 SGHRS, CDR2 YFSETQ. There are 12 residues in the CDR3. V lost 4 bases, J lost 4 bases, and 6 bases lay in between. The CDR3 sequence: CASSGEGNTIYF. The CDR3 DNA follows: TGCGCCAGCAGCGGGGAAGGAAACACCATATATTTT.

The chain has TRBV11-2 and TRBJ2-3, with 8 bases aligning to TRBD2. The ends lost 7 bases at V and 2 bases at J; junction bases unmatched: 11. This CDR3 has 16 amino acids. Germline V CDR1 and CDR2: SGHAT, FQNNGV. The CDR3 here is CASKPATSGSTDTQYF. The CDR3 nucleotides are TGTGCCAGCAAGCCGGCCACTAGCGGCTCCACAGATACGCAGTATTTT.

This clone was seen only once. This chain uses TRBV7-9 with TRBJ2-5, with no clear D. The germline gives CDR1 SEHNR, CDR2 FQNEAQ (reference sequence). The CDR3 spans 12 residues. The V and J ends lost 4 bases and 5 bases respectively, with 8 bases between them. In DNA, the CDR3 is TGTGCCAGCAGCTCCTCAGCGGAGACCCAGTACTTC. It translates to CASSSSAETQYF. The whole variable domain, filled in from reference TRBV7-9 and TRBJ2-5, reads DTGVSQNPRHKITKRGQNVTFRCDPISEHNRLYWYRQTLGQGPEFLTYFQNEAQLEKSRLLSDRFSAERPKGSFSTLEIQRTEQGDSAMYLCASSSSAETQYFGPGTRLLVL.

The chain links TRBV6-6 to TRBJ2-7, with 10 bases aligning to TRBD2. From germline, CDR1 is MNHNY and CDR2 SVGAGI (reference sequence). Unmatched junction bases numbered 4, after V lost 2 bases and J lost 0 bases. This CDR3 has 16 residues. DNA for the CDR3: TGTGCCAGCAGTTACCCCGCTAGCGGGAGCTCCTACGAGCAGTACTTC. It specifies CASSYPASGSSYEQYF.

The chain recombines TRBV13 with TRBJ1-5; 8 bases are shared with TRBD1. The germline CDR1 and CDR2 sequences are PRHDT and FYEKMQ (reference sequence). The CDR3 is 16 residues long. J lost 2 bases, V lost 5 bases, and 8 bases had no gene match. CDR3 coding DNA: TGTGCCAGCAGCGCCTCCGCGACAGGGGGCAATCAGCCCCAGCATTTT. Protein sequence: CASSASATGGNQPQHF. Full variable domain (outside the CDR3, taken from reference TRBV13 and TRBJ1-5): AAGVIQSPRHLIKEKRETATLKCYPIPRHDTVYWYQQGPGQDPQFLISFYEKMQSDKGSIPDRFSAQQFSDYHSELNMSSLELGDSALYFCASSASATGGNQPQHFGDGTRLSIL.

This chain joins TRBV21-1 and TRBJ2-7. TRBV21-1 constitutes a pseudogene. This CDR3 is built from 18 residues. This chain's CDR3 is CASSKRTGSGVQAYEQYF. The CDR3 DNA reads as TGTGCCAGCAGCAAACGCACCGGAAGTGGCGTCCAAGCCTACGAGCAGTACTTC.

The V gene is TRBV15, the J gene TRBJ1-2; D is unresolved. Germline CDR1 LNHNV, CDR2 YYDKDF (reference sequence). The CDR3 runs 11 residues. V was clipped by 8 bases and J by 6 bases, with 10 bases between them. CDR3: CATDPANGYTF. Written as DNA, the CDR3 is TGTGCCACCGATCCGGCCAATGGCTACACCTTC.

This chain links TRBV7-2 with TRBJ1-1, with 12 nucleotides matching TRBD1. Losses at the gene ends were 7 bases for V and 10 bases for J; bases not matched to a gene: 13. This CDR3 spans 15 amino acids. Looked up from germline, CDR1 is SGHTA and CDR2 is FQGNSA. The CDR3, as DNA: TGTGCCAGCATCCCCTCCGGGACAGGGGGCCTCGCAGCTTTCTTT. Translating it yields CASIPSGTGGLAAFF. The full variable domain, with the rest looked up from reference TRBV7-2 and TRBJ1-1, is GAGVSQSPSNKVTEKGKDVELRCDPISGHTALYWYRQSLGQGLEFLIYFQGNSAPDKSGLPSDRFSAERTGGSVSTLTIQRTQQEDSAVYLCASIPSGTGGLAAFFGQGTRLTVV.

The V call is TRBV9, the J call TRBJ2-1; 9 nucleotides match TRBD1. The CDR3 has 21 residues. From germline, CDR1 is SGDLS and CDR2 YYNGEE. V dropped 0 bases and J dropped 0; count of bases not matched to a gene: 16. CDR3 DNA: TGTGCCAGCAGCGTAGCTGAGGGTAACAGGGGGCCCTTCAGCTCCTACAATGAGCAGTTCTTC. This translates into CASSVAEGNRGPFSSYNEQFF.

The chain has TRBV4-3 and TRBJ1-2, with D uncertain. The CDR3 consists of 14 residues. Germline assignment: CDR1 LGHNA and CDR2 YSLEER. Trimming shortened V by 0 bases and J by 8 bases, and 13 bases separated the two germline ends. The CDR3 sequence is CASSQDSRAPGYTF. The CDR3 DNA sequence: TGCGCCAGCAGCCAAGATTCTCGCGCTCCAGGCTACACCTTC.

The rearrangement uses TRBV19 and TRBJ2-5; 8 bases match TRBD2. This CDR3 contains 17 residues. Germline lookup yields CDR1 LNHDA and CDR2 SQIVND (reference sequence). The junction had 11 bases not matched to a gene; V was cut back by 4 bases and J by 1 base. Here the CDR3 reads CASSTRPRGGIQETQYF. The CDR3 region has the DNA TGTGCCAGTAGTACCCGCCCCCGCGGGGGGATCCAAGAGACCCAGTACTTC.

This clone turned up a few times. The chain employs TRBV7-2 and TRBJ2-7; 7 bases fit TRBD1. J was trimmed by 3 bases and V by 5 bases; bases with no gene match: 7. Germline V gene sequence: CDR1 SGHTA, CDR2 FQGNSA. The CDR3 is 14 amino acids. This CDR3 is CASSPMTGSYEQYF. CDR3 coding DNA: TGTGCCAGCAGCCCGATGACAGGGAGCTACGAGCAGTACTTC.

The V gene is TRBV7-2, the J gene TRBJ1-1; no firm D call. This CDR3 comprises 13 residues. Trimming stripped 8 bases from V and 0 bases from J, with 10 bases between. The germline gives CDR1 SGHTA, CDR2 FQGNSA. The CDR3: CASFGLLNTEAFF. The CDR3 DNA reads TGTGCCAGCTTCGGGCTTCTGAACACTGAAGCTTTCTTT.

The chain uses TRBV10-2 and TRBJ2-7; TRBD2 matches 9 bases. This CDR3 is 11 amino acids long. V lost 8 bases and J lost 6; bases outside the gene matches: 2. Per germline, CDR1 WSHSY and CDR2 SAAADI. CDR3 residues: CASRRGGEQYF. The CDR3 DNA sequence: TGCGCCAGCCGGCGGGGGGGCGAGCAGTACTTC.